The clone carrying this TCR beta chain occurred a few times. This specimen comes from a study of blood T cells in healthy people across ages. As for the study in general: Capture via template switching afforded approximately one barcoded beta molecule per two T cells.

A sample-barcoded 5' primer and a J-beta primer mix were used in a second PCR of roughly 7 to 11 cycles. TCRdb used MiXCR to reprocess the 5' RACE reads, holding one entry per CDR3 protein. The top ten clones hold more than 8.5% of a sample with about 930,000 distinct CDR3 sequences, about 27% of them seen once. V was trimmed by 6 bases and J by 5 bases, leaving 8 bases between them. Germline lookup yields CDR1 LNHDA and CDR2 SQIVND (reference sequence). The CDR3 is 12 residues long. This sample was shared with a second study, whose subject was T cells of mothers and their children. Per that paper: Added by the second PCR's M1S primer were sample barcodes and 2-4 random nucleotides.

The sample consisted of blood. The chain uses TRBV19 and TRBJ1-5; D perhaps matches TRBD1 (5 bases). The clonotype was recovered from a woman between 40 and 55 years old in good health. The CDR3 here is CASRAGYQPQHF. The CDR3 DNA is TGTGCCAGTAGAGCAGGGTATCAGCCCCAGCATTTT.